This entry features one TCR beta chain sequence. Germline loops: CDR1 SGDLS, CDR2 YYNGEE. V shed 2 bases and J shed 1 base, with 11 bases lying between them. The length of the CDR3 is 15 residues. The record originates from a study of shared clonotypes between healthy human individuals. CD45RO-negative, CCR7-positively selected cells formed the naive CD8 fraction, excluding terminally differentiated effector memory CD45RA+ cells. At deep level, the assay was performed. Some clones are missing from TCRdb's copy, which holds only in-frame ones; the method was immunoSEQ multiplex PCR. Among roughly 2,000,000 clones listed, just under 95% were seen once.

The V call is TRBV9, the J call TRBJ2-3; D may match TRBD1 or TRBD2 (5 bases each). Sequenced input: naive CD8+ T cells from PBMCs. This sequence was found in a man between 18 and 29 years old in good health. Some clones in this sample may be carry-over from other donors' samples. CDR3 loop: CASSVQWDRTDTQYF. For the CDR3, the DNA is TGTGCCAGCAGCGTTCAGTGGGACCGCACAGATACGCAGTATTTT.